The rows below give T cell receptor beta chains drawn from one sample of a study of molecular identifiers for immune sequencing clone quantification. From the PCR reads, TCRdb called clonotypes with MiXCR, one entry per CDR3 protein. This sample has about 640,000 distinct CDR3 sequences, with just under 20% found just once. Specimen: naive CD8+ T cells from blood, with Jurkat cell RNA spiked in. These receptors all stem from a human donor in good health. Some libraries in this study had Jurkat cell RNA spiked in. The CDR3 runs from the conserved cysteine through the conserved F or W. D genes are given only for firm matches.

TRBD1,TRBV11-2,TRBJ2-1,CASKHRDSPYNEQFF
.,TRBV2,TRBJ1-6,CASRDRTIPSSYNSPLHF
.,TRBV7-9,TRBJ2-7,CASSFKPGLNPYEQYF
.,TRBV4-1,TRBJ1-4,CASSQPTWEKLFF
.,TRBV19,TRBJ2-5,CASSTKGRTSRETQYF
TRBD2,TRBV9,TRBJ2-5,CASSVTSMLAGGVRPETQYF
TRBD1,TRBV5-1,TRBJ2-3,CASRHGQGITKFTDTQYF
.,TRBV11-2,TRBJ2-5,CASSSIQVFKGVETQYF
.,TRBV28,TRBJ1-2,CASRSWARDYGYTF
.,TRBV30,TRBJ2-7,CAWSVLEGEQYF
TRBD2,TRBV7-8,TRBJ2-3,CASSLAASGTSTDTQYF
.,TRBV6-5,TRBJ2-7,CAGRWTEAYEQYF
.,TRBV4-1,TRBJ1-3,CASSQGAGNTIYF
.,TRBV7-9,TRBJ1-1,CASSHNPGHLNTEAFF
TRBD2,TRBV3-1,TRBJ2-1,CASSDGLGFRNEQFF